This T cell receptor (beta chain) was recovered during a study of shared clonotypes between healthy human individuals. General study findings and limits: There were few donors, and this limited the genetic and exposure-history diversity represented.

About this clone itself: No antigen is known for it.

TCRdb's copy holds only in-frame clones and misses some; the assay was immunoSEQ multiplex PCR. Among some 2.1 million clones listed, 93% were seen once. Germline V gene data show CDR1 as SNHLY and CDR2 as FYNNEI. The junction had 12 bases not matched to a gene; V was cut back by 4 bases and J by 6 bases. The length of the CDR3 is 16 residues. Naive CD8 cells lacked CD45RO and underwent positive selection for CCR7, leaving out terminally differentiated effector memory CD45RA+ cells. Sample: naive CD8+ T cells from PBMCs. The TCR comes from a young man in good health. Some clones in this sample may be carry-over from other donors' samples. V is TRBV2 and J is TRBJ2-1; 7 bases align to TRBD1. The CDR3 region has the DNA TGTGCCAGCAGTGGGATAGGACAGGCCTTTATCAATGAGCAGTTCTTC. This sequence encodes CASSGIGQAFINEQFF.